The TCR beta chain described here comes from a study of T-cell memory formation after mild COVID-19. Study background: TCR clusters were mostly donor specific.

Trimming removed 1 base from V and 0 bases from J, with 7 bases in between. This CDR3 region has 13 residues. Germline values: CDR1 SQVTM, CDR2 ANQGSEA. TCRdb independently ran MiXCR on the 5' RACE reads; one entry per CDR3 protein. The sample gives hundreds of thousands of distinct CDR3 sequences, 20% of which show up once; approximately 8.4% is in the top ten. The sample consisted of PBMCs or a T cell subset sorted from them (not recorded which). This sequence originates from an adult woman who had mild COVID-19 (a few samples of this study predate the infection). Cell type and time point are not known. This sequence joins TRBV29-1 and TRBJ2-7, with D uncertain. For the CDR3, the DNA is TGCAGCGTTGAAGTCCTCAACTCCTACGAGCAGTACTTC. It specifies CSVEVLNSYEQYF.